This T cell receptor (beta chain) emerged from a study of OX40 agonist ivuxolimab in advanced cancers. At the level of the study: The dose-escalation cohort was around 83% male, with a mean age of about 58 years, ranging roughly 20 to 90. Three patients had partial responses: one hepatocellular carcinoma, two cutaneous melanoma.

The method was immunoSEQ multiplex PCR; TCRdb's version includes in-frame clones alone and lacks a portion of them. This sample yields approximately 70,000 clones, of which around 83% are seen a single time; approximately 1.5% belongs to the top ten. Trimming at V came to 1 base and at J to 3 bases, leaving 8 bases not matched to a gene. The length of the CDR3 is 15 residues. Looked up from germline, CDR1 is GTSNPN and CDR2 is SVGIG (reference sequence). This TCR derives from an adult with an advanced solid tumor such as melanoma, head and neck, liver or kidney cancer. J is TRBJ2-7 and V is TRBV30; TRBD2 aligns across 8 bases. The sample consisted of CD4+ or CD8+ T cells sorted from blood, taken in a trial of the OX40 agonist ivuxolimab. The CDR3 DNA sequence: TGTGCCTGGAGTGGCCGACTAGCGCCCTTCTACGAGCAGTACTTC. Its translation is CAWSGRLAPFYEQYF.